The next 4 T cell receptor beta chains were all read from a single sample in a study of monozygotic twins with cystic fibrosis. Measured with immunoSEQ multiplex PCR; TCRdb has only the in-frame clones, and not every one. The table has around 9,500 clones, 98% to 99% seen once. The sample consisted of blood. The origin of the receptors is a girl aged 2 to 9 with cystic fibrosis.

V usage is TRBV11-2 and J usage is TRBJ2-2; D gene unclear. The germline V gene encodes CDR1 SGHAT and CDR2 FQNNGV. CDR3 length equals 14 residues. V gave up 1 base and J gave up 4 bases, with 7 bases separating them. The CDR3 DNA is TGTGCCAGCAGCTTAGGTGCGGTCACCGGGGAGCTGTTTTTT. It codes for CASSLGAVTGELFF.

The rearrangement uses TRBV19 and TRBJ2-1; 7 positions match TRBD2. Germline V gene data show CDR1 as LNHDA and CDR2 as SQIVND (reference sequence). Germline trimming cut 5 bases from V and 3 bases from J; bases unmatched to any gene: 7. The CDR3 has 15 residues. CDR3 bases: TGTGCCAGTAGTCCGGGACTACCCTTCTACAATGAGCAGTTCTTC. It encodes CASSPGLPFYNEQFF.

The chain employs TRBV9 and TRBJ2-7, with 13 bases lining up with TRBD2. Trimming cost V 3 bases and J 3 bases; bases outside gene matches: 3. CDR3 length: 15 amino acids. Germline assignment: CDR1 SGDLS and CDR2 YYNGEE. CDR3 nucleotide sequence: TGTGCCAGCAGCGCTGGACTAGCGGGAGACTACGAGCAGTACTTC. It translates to CASSAGLAGDYEQYF.

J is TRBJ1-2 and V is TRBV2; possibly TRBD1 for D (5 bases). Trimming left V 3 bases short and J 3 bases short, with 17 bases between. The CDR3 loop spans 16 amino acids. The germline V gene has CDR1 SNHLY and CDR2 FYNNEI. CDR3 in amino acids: CASSDSGREDDYGYTF. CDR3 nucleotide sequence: TGTGCCAGCAGTGATTCCGGCAGGGAGGATGACTATGGCTACACCTTC.